Presented here are 6 T cell receptor beta chains from one specimen sequenced in a study of response to subunit inactivated influenza vaccine. Using its own MiXCR run on the RT-PCR reads, TCRdb lists one record per CDR3 protein. The data show hundreds of thousands of distinct CDR3 sequences, with approximately 12% seen just once and under 10% held by the top ten. This material consisted of non-naive T cells sorted from PBMCs, taken 14 to 15 days before vaccination. All receptors come from a man in his forties or fifties who received an inactivated influenza vaccine.

This clonotype has more than one count but fewer than ten. The chain links TRBV6-2 or TRBV6-3 to TRBJ2-2, with no clear D. This CDR3 comprises 13 residues. Germline CDR1 MNHEY, CDR2 SVGEGT. Trimming cost V 1 base and J 6 bases, with 6 bases left between them. CDR3 residues: CASSYFASGELFF. In DNA form, the CDR3 reads TGTGCCAGCAGTTACTTCGCCTCCGGGGAGCTGTTTTTT.

This clonotype was observed a few times. The CDR3 loop is CASSLVAGFDTDTQYF. The CDR3 DNA sequence: TGCGCCAGCAGCTTGGTAGCGGGGTTCGACACAGATACGCAGTATTTT. The chain combines TRBV5-1 with TRBJ2-3; 8 nucleotides align to TRBD2. The junction had 5 bases not matched to a gene; V was cut back by 0 bases and J by 2 bases. Germline CDR1 is SGHRS and CDR2 is YFSETQ. CDR3 length: 16 residues. Supplemented by reference TRBV5-1 and TRBJ2-3, the full variable domain reads KAGVTQTPRYLIKTRGQQVTLSCSPISGHRSVSWYQQTPGQGLQFLFEYFSETQRNKGNFPGRFSGRQFSNSRSEMNVSTLELGDSALYLCASSLVAGFDTDTQYFGPGTRLTVL.

There are many counts of this clonotype. V gene TRBV12-3 or TRBV12-4 combines with J gene TRBJ2-7; D gene unclear. V lost 3 bases, J lost 0 bases, and 9 bases lay in between. The CDR3 has 14 amino acids. In DNA, the CDR3 is TGTGCCAGCAGTTTGGGCTCCAGCTCCTACGAGCAGTACTTC. Translation gives CASSLGSSSYEQYF.

This clonotype was counted a few times. This rearrangement joins TRBV5-1 to TRBJ2-3; D is unclear. The V gene's germline CDR1 is SGHRS and CDR2 YFSETQ. This CDR3 comprises 15 residues. The ends were cut back, 4 bases at V and 4 bases at J, with 16 bases in the middle. CDR3 nucleotides: TGCGCCAGCAGCGCCGGACGGCATCGGTCAGATACGCAGTATTTT. Amino acids: CASSAGRHRSDTQYF.

This chain connects TRBV20-1 to TRBJ2-3, with 11 bases matching TRBD2. The trim removed 4 bases at V and 6 bases at J, leaving 6 bases unmatched. Germline CDR1 and CDR2: DFQATT and SNEGSKA (reference sequence). This CDR3 region has 14 residues. CDR3 DNA sequence: TGCAGTGCTATAGCGGGAGGGACGGGGGATACGCAGTATTTT. Protein sequence: CSAIAGGTGDTQYF.

This clonotype occurred many times. The chain uses TRBV11-2 and TRBJ1-2; 8 bases align to TRBD1. Germline V gene sequence: CDR1 SGHAT, CDR2 FQNNGV. Unmatched junction bases numbered 7, after V lost 5 bases and J lost 8 bases. CDR3 length: 13 residues. CDR3 protein: CASSPDRAGGYTF. The CDR3 nucleotides are TGTGCCAGCAGCCCGGACAGGGCGGGGGGCTACACCTTC.